The T cell receptor (beta chain) described here comes from a study of cytomegalovirus exposure and HLA in healthy donors. Study results and limitations: CMV antigen specificity was confirmed in vitro for three CMV-associated chains. The availability of immune exposure information extended only to CMV serostatus. Being indistinguishable, some V segments were excluded, TRBV6-2 and TRBV6-3 among them. Among donors in an Asian-associated ancestry cluster, a later analysis reportedly found fewer N-insertions than the approximately 700-donor mean.

A multiplex PCR was run with 60 Vbeta primers and 13 Jbeta primers. Assay used: immunoSEQ multiplex PCR; TCRdb lists only in-frame clones, some missing. Altogether approximately 160,000 clones are present, 65% to 80% being singletons, with the ten largest covering 2.5% to 3%. The V end was cut by 3 bases, the J end by 2 bases, with 11 bases between. The CDR3 runs to 14 residues. Germline V gene lookup returns CDR1 WSHSY and CDR2 SAAADI. Details on this clone: Its antigen is undetermined.

The V gene is TRBV10-2, the J gene TRBJ2-7; weak D call: TRBD1 (5 bases). The source of this sequence is a woman aged 45-59 years in good health and CMV-seropositive. The sequenced sample was PBMCs. This CDR3 reads CASSDRQRTYEQYF. For the CDR3, the DNA is TGCGCCAGCAGTGACAGACAGCGAACCTACGAGCAGTACTTC.